This TCR beta chain derives from a study of T cells expressing NK-cell markers. General observations from the study: A handful of donors showed these clonotypes also leading the CD3+CD56-NKG2C+ fraction.

The germline V gene has CDR1 SGHRS and CDR2 YFSETQ. CDR3 length: 15 residues. One entry per CDR3 protein, without DNA, is what TCRdb gives after re-calling the 5' RACE reads. The sample includes about 160,000 distinct CDR3 sequences. On this clonotype itself: Its antigen is unidentified.

This rearrangement joins TRBV5-1 to TRBJ1-2; TCRdb proposes TRBD1, but this gene call is untestable without DNA. Input material: blood T cells: a sorted CD56 or NKG2C T cell subset, CD4+ or CD8+ T cells, or bulk PBMC T cells (not recorded which). The clonotype was recovered from a woman between 18 and 75 years old in good health. The chain's CDR3 is CASSLTGGRGYGYTF.